This entry lists 17 T cell receptor beta chains sequenced from one sample in a study of OX40 agonist ivuxolimab in advanced cancers. Clones were read by immunoSEQ multiplex PCR, and TCRdb kept only the in-frame ones, dropping some. The sample lists tens of thousands of clones, around 89% occurring once. Sequenced material: CD4+ or CD8+ T cells sorted from blood, taken in a trial of the OX40 agonist ivuxolimab. The receptors shown here come from an adult with an advanced solid tumor such as melanoma, head and neck, liver or kidney cancer.

The rearrangement uses TRBV29-1 and TRBJ1-1, with TRBD1 identical over 11 bases. The CDR3 is 12 residues long. V was clipped by 6 bases and J by 10 bases; unmatched bases: 7. From germline, CDR1 is SQVTM and CDR2 ANQGSEA. The CDR3 is CSVRTGGPGAFF. The DNA for the CDR3 is TGCAGCGTAAGGACAGGGGGCCCGGGAGCTTTCTTT.

The V gene is TRBV9, the J gene TRBJ2-7; TRBD2 matches at 8 bases. The CDR3 sequence is 17 residues long. V gave up 3 bases and J gave up 0 bases; unmatched junction bases: 11. CDR1 is SGDLS and CDR2 is YYNGEE in the germline V gene. The CDR3 is CASSGDTSGRSSYEQYF. In DNA form, the CDR3 reads TGTGCCAGCAGCGGGGATACTAGCGGAAGGAGCTCCTACGAGCAGTACTTC.

The V gene is TRBV5-1, the J gene TRBJ1-2; TRBD1 might be the D (6 bases). The CDR3 has 14 residues. The germline CDR1 and CDR2 sequences are SGHRS and YFSETQ. V lost 2 bases to trimming and J lost 4 bases, with 12 bases between them. The CDR3 coding sequence is TGCGCCAGCAGCTTTACAGGGACCGGCTATGGCTACACCTTC. Encoded protein: CASSFTGTGYGYTF.

In DNA form, the CDR3 reads TGTGCCAGCAGCTTAGATCGGGCATCCCTCTTCTTT. Protein product: CASSLDRASLFF. This sequence joins TRBV11-3 and TRBJ1-1; no definite D call. CDR1 is SGHNT, CDR2 YENEEA, per germline. With 0 bases removed from V and 14 bases from J, the gap between germline ends came to 13 bases. The CDR3 sequence is 12 residues long. The variable domain in full, completed from reference TRBV11-3 and TRBJ1-1, reads EAGVVQSPRYKIIEKKQPVAFWCNPISGHNTLYWYLQNLGQGPELLIRYENEEAVDDSQLPKDRFSAERLKGVDSTLKIQPAELGDSAVYLCASSLDRASLFFGQGTRLTVV.

The chain couples TRBV7-9 to TRBJ2-5, with D uncertain. The ends were cut back, 1 base at V and 1 base at J, with 13 bases in the middle. This CDR3 has 16 amino acids. In germline, CDR1 is SEHNR, CDR2 FQNEAQ (reference sequence). DNA for the CDR3: TGTGCCAGCAGCTTAGTCTTGACGGAGCTCCAAGAGACCCAGTACTTC. Protein product: CASSLVLTELQETQYF.

The chain carries TRBV7-3 and TRBJ2-1, with no clear D. The germline V gene has CDR1 SGHTA and CDR2 FQGTGA. Trimming took 2 bases from V and 10 from J, leaving 9 bases between them. The CDR3 runs to 12 residues. The chain's CDR3 is CASSLVGGEQFF. The CDR3 DNA sequence: TGTGCCAGCAGCTTAGTTGGTGGAGAGCAGTTCTTC.

The V gene is TRBV7-2, the J gene TRBJ2-7; 10 bases line up with TRBD1. CDR1 and CDR2 (germline): SGHTA, FQGNSA. V lost 7 bases to trimming and J lost 4 bases; unmatched junction nucleotides: 10. The CDR3 length is 15 residues. CDR3 coding DNA: TGTGCCAGCAACGCTCCGGGACAGGGGTTTTACGAGCAGTACTTC. Amino acid sequence: CASNAPGQGFYEQYF.

The chain carries TRBV7-9 and TRBJ2-2; D is unresolved. The CDR3 is 15 residues long. Germline V lookup: CDR1 SEHNR, CDR2 FQNEAQ (reference sequence). The ends were cut back, 8 bases at V and 2 bases at J, with 15 bases in the middle. CDR3 region: CASVTHGDNTGELFF. The CDR3 DNA follows: TGTGCCAGCGTCACACATGGGGATAACACCGGGGAGCTGTTTTTT.

This chain uses TRBV2 with TRBJ2-7; 8 nucleotides match TRBD2. Germline values: CDR1 SNHLY, CDR2 FYNNEI. With V trimmed by 5 bases and J by 0 bases, 3 bases remained unmatched. The CDR3 is made up of 14 amino acids. This chain's CDR3 is CASSFSGGSYEQYF. CDR3 DNA sequence: TGTGCCAGCAGTTTCAGCGGGGGCTCCTACGAGCAGTACTTC.

The table lists this clone with a count of one. The gene calls are TRBV7-9 and TRBJ1-2; D gene unclear. The V end lost 6 bases, the J end lost 6 bases, and 5 bases lay between the germline ends. This CDR3 is 10 amino acids long. CDR1 is SEHNR, CDR2 FQNEAQ, per germline (reference sequence). The CDR3 spells CASSQDGYTF. CDR3 nucleotides: TGTGCCAGCAGTCAAGATGGCTACACCTTC.

The V call is TRBV7-6, the J call TRBJ2-7, with D perhaps matching TRBD2 (5 bases). Germline loops: CDR1 SGHVS, CDR2 FNYEAQ. The CDR3 spans 14 residues. V was pared by 1 base and J by 5 bases, with 12 bases between. CDR3 sequence (DNA): TGTGCCAGCAGCTTAGTTGAAACTAGAAACGAGCAGTACTTC. Translation: CASSLVETRNEQYF.

The rearrangement uses TRBV11-1 and TRBJ2-6; D gene ambiguous. Per the germline V gene, CDR1 is SGHAT and CDR2 is FQDESV (reference sequence). This CDR3 contains 15 residues. Trimming stripped 3 bases from V and 1 base from J, with 7 bases between. Here the CDR3 reads CASSFWDSGANVLTF. As DNA, the CDR3 is TGTGCCAGCAGCTTTTGGGATTCTGGGGCCAACGTCCTGACTTTC.

This chain connects TRBV7-9 to TRBJ2-2; maybe TRBD2 (7 bases). The length of the CDR3 is 15 residues. Germline CDR1 is SEHNR and CDR2 is FQNEAQ (reference sequence). V gave up 5 bases and J gave up 5 bases, with 15 bases separating them. The CDR3 here is CASSVQGGRTGELFF. Here the CDR3 DNA reads TGTGCCAGCAGCGTACAGGGAGGGAGGACCGGGGAGCTGTTTTTT. The full variable domain, completed using reference TRBV7-9 and TRBJ2-2, is DTGVSQNPRHKITKRGQNVTFRCDPISEHNRLYWYRQTLGQGPEFLTYFQNEAQLEKSRLLSDRFSAERPKGSFSTLEIQRTEQGDSAMYLCASSVQGGRTGELFFGEGSRLTVL.

This chain connects TRBV28 to TRBJ2-1; D possibly corresponds to TRBD2 (6 bases). The CDR3 sequence is 15 residues long. V was trimmed by 4 bases and J by 5 bases, leaving 15 bases between them. The germline gives CDR1 MDHEN, CDR2 SYDVKM. CDR3 sequence: CASSSPGTLHNEQFF. In DNA form, the CDR3 reads TGTGCCAGCAGTTCACCCGGGACTCTACACAATGAGCAGTTCTTC.

Only one count was recorded for this clone. The rearrangement uses TRBV6-6 and TRBJ1-5, with D unresolved. Germline V gene sequence: CDR1 MNHNY, CDR2 SVGAGI (reference sequence). V gave up 2 bases and J gave up 7 bases, with 15 bases separating them. The CDR3 spans 15 residues. The DNA for the CDR3 is TGTGCCAGCAGTTACGCGACCGCGGACGGACAGCCCCAGCATTTT. Translating gives CASSYATADGQPQHF.

This clone has a single count. V usage is TRBV6-1 and J usage is TRBJ2-3; 9 positions match TRBD2. Germline CDR1 is MNHNS and CDR2 is SASEGT. This CDR3 has 17 residues. The ends lost 4 bases at V and 5 bases at J; junction bases unmatched: 13. The CDR3 DNA sequence: TGTGCCAGCAGTGGTCCCCCGGGAGCGGGGGGAAGAGATACGCAGTATTTT. Translation: CASSGPPGAGGRDTQYF.

This chain links TRBV19 with TRBJ2-5, with 7 bases aligning to TRBD2. The germline CDR1 and CDR2 sequences are LNHDA and SQIVND (reference sequence). The CDR3 consists of 13 residues. V was pared by 5 bases and J by 5 bases, with 5 bases of the junction left unmatched. CDR3 amino acids: CASSVGGSETQYF. DNA of the CDR3: TGTGCCAGTAGTGTCGGGGGGTCTGAGACCCAGTACTTC.